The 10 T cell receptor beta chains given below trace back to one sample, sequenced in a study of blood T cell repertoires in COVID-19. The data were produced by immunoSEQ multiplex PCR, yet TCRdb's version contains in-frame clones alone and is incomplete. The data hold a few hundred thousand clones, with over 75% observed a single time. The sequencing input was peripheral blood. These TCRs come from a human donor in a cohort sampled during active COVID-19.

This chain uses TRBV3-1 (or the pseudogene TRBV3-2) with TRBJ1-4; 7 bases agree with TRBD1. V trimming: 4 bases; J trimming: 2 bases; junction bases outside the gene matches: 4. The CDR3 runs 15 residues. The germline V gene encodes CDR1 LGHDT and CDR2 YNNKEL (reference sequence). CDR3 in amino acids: CASSLIRGTNEKLFF. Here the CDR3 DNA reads TGTGCCAGCAGCCTTATCAGGGGGACTAATGAAAAACTGTTTTTT.

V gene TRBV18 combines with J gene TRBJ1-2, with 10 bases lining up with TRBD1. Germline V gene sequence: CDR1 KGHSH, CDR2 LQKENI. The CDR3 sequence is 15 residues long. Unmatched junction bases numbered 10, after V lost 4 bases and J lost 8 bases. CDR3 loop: CASSRDRGWARGYTF. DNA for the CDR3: TGTGCCAGCTCACGGGACAGGGGATGGGCTCGCGGCTACACCTTC. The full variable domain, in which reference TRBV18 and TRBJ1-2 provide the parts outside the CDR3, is NAGVMQNPRHLVRRRGQEARLRCSPMKGHSHVYWYRQLPEEGLKFMVYLQKENIIDESGMPKERFSAEFPKEGPSILRIQQVVRGDSAAYFCASSRDRGWARGYTFGSGTRLTVV.

The CDR3 bases are TGTGCCAGTGCTACAGGATACAATCAGCCCCAGCATTTT. This sequence encodes CASATGYNQPQHF. The rearrangement joins TRBV19 to TRBJ1-5; the D gene is possibly TRBD1 (5 bases). The germline V gene encodes CDR1 LNHDA and CDR2 SQIVND (reference sequence). The CDR3 covers 13 residues. With 8 bases removed from V and 3 bases from J, the gap between germline ends came to 11 bases. Full variable domain (missing parts from reference TRBV19 and TRBJ1-5): DGGITQSPKYLFRKEGQNVTLSCEQNLNHDAMYWYRQDPGQGLRLIYYSQIVNDFQKGDIAEGYSVSREKKESFPLTVTSAQKNPTAFYLCASATGYNQPQHFGDGTRLSIL.

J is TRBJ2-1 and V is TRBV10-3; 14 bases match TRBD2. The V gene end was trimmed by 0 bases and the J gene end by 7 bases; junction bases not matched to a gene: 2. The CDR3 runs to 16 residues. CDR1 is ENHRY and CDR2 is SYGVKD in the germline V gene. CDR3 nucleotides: TGTGCCATCAGTGAGTCCCGACTAGCGGGAGGGAATGAGCAGTTCTTC. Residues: CAISESRLAGGNEQFF.

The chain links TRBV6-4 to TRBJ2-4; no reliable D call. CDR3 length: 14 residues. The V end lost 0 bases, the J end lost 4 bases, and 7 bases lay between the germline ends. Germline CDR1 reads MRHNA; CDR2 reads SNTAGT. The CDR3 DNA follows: TGTGCCAGCAGTGACTCGAGTAAGAAAAACATTCAGTACTTC. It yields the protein CASSDSSKKNIQYF.

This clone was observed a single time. Written as DNA, the CDR3 is TGCAGTGCTACTGAGGGGGGTAGAGATGGCTACACCTTC. Residues: CSATEGGRDGYTF. The rearrangement uses TRBV20-1 and TRBJ1-2; a weak D match, TRBD1 (6 bases). The CDR3 is 13 amino acids. V lost 4 bases to trimming and J lost 6 bases, with 15 bases between them. Germline lookup yields CDR1 DFQATT and CDR2 SNEGSKA (reference sequence).

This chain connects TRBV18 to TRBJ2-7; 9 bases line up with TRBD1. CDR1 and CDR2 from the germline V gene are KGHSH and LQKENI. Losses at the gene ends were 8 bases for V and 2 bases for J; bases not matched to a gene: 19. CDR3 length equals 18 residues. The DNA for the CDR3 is TGTGCCAGCGCAATCACCGGGTCGGGACAGGGACTTGCCTACGAGCAGTACTTC. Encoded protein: CASAITGSGQGLAYEQYF.

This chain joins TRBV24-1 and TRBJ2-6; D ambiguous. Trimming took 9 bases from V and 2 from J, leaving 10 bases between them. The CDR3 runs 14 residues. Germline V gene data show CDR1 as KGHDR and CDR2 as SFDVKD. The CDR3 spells CATGGSTGANVLTF. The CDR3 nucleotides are TGTGCCACCGGCGGAAGCACTGGGGCCAACGTCCTGACTTTC.

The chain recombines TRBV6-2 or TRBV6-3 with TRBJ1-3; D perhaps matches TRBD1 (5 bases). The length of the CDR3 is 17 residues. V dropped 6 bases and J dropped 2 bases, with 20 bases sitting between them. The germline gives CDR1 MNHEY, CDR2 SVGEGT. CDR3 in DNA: TGTGCCAGCAGCCGGGGAAGGGGAGGGTTTGCTGGAAACACCATATATTTT. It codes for CASSRGRGGFAGNTIYF.

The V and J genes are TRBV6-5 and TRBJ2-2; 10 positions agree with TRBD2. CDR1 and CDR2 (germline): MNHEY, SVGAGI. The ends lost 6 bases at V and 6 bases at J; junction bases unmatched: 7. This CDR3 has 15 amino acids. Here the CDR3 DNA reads TGTGCCAGCAGACGAGCGGGAGGGCCGTCCGGGGAGCTGTTTTTT. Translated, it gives CASRRAGGPSGELFF.